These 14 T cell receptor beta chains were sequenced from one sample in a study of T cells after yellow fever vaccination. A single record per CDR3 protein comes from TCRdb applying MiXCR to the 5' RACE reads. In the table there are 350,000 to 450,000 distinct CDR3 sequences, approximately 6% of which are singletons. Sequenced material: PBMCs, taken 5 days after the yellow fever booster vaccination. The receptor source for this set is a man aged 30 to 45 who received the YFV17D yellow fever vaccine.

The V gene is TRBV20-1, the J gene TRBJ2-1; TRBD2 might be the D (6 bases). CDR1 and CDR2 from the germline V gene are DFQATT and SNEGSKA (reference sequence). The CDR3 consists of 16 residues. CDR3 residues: CCARDPLASSYNEQFF. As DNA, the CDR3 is TGCTGCGCTAGAGATCCCCTAGCGAGCTCCTACAATGAGCAGTTCTTC.

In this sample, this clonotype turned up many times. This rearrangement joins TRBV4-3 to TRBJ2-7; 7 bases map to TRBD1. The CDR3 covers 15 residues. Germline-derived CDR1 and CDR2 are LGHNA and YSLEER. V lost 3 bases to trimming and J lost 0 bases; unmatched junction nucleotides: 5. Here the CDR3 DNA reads TGCGCCAGCAGCCAGTTGGGACAGAGCTCCTACGAGCAGTACTTC. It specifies CASSQLGQSSYEQYF.

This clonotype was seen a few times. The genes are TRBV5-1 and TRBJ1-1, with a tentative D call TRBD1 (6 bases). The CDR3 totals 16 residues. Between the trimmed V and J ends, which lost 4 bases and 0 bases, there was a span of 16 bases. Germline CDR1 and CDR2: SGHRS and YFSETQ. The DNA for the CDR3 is TGCGCCAGCAGCGCCAAAAGGGGGGCGGTGAACACTGAAGCTTTCTTT. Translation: CASSAKRGAVNTEAFF.

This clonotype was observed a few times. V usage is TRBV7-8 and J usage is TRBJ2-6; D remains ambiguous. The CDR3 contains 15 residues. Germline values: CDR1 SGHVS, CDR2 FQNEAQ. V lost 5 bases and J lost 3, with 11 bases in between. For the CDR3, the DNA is TGTGCCAGCAGCCCAGACCGTTTTGGGGCCAACGTCCTGACTTTC. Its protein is CASSPDRFGANVLTF.

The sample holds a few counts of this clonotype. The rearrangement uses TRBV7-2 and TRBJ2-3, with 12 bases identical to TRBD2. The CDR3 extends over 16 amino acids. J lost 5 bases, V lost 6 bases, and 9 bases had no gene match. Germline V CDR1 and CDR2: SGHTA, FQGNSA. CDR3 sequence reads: CASRPLAGGPLDTQYF. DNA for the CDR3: TGTGCCAGCAGACCCCTAGCGGGAGGGCCCTTAGATACGCAGTATTTT.

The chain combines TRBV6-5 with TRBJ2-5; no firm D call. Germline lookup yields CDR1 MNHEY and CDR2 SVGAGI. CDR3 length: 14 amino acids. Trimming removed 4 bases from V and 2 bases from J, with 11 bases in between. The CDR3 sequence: CASSSFPVQETQYF. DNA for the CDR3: TGTGCCAGCAGTTCTTTCCCCGTTCAAGAGACCCAGTACTTC.

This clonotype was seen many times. CDR3 loop: CASSQGGYNEQFF. As DNA, the CDR3 is TGTGCCAGCAGCCAAGGAGGATACAATGAGCAGTTCTTC. V is TRBV14 and J is TRBJ2-1; unclear D gene. CDR1 and CDR2 (germline): SGHDN, FVKESK. V was clipped by 1 base and J by 4 bases, with 5 bases between them. This CDR3 region has 13 residues.

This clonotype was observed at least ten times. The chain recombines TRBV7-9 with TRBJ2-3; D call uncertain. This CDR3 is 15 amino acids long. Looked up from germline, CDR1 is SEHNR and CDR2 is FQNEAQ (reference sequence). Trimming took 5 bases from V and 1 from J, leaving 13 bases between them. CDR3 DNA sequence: TGTGCCAGCAGCCTCGACGGGTATCGCACAGATACGCAGTATTTT. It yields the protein CASSLDGYRTDTQYF.

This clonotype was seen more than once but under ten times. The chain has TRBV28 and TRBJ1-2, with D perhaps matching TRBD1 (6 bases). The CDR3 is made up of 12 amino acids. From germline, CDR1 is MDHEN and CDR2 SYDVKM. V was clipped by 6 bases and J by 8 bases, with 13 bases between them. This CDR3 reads CASSRGGRGYTF. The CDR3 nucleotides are TGTGCCAGCAGCCGGGGGGGGCGCGGCTACACCTTC.

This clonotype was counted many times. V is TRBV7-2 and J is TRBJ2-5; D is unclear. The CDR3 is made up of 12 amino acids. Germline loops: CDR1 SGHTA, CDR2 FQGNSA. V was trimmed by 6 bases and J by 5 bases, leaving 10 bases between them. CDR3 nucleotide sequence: TGTGCCAGCAGATCACCCCCCGAGACCCAGTACTTC. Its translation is CASRSPPETQYF.

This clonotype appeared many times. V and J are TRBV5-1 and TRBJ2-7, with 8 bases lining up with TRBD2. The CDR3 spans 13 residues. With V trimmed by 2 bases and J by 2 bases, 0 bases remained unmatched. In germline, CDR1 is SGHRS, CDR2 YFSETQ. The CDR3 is CASSFGGAYEQYF. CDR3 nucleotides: TGCGCCAGCAGCTTCGGGGGGGCCTACGAGCAGTACTTC.

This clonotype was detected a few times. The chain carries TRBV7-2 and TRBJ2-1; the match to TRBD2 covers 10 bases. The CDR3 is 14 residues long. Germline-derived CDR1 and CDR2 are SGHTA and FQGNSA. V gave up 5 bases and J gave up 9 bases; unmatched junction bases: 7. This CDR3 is CASSRAGGPGEQFF. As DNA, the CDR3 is TGTGCCAGCAGCCGAGCGGGAGGGCCTGGTGAGCAGTTCTTC.

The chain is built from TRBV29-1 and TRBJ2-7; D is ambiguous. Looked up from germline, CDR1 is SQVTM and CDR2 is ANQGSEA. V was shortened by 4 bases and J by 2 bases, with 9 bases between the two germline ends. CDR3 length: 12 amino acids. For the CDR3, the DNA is TGCAGCGTTGCGTGGGTCGCCTACGAGCAGTACTTC. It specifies CSVAWVAYEQYF.

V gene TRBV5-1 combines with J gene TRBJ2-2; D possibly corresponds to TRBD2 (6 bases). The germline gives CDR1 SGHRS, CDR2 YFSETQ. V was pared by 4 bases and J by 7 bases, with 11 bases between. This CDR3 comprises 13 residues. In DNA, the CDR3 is TGCGCCAGCAGCCTGCGGGAAAGCGGGGAGCTGTTTTTT. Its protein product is CASSLRESGELFF.